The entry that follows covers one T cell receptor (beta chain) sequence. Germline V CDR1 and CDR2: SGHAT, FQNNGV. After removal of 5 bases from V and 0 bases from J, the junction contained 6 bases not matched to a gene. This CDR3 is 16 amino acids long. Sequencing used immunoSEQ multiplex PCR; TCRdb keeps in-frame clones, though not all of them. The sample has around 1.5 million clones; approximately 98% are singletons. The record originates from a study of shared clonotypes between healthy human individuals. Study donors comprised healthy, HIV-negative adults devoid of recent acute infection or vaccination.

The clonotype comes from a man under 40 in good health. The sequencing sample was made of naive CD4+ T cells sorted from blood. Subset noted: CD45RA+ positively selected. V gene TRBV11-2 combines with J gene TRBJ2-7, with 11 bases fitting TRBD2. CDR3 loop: CASSQHGLAGSYEQYF. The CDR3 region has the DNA TGTGCCAGCAGCCAACATGGACTAGCGGGCTCCTACGAGCAGTACTTC.